The clone carrying this T cell receptor beta chain was seen a handful of times. The antigen is unknown. In making TCR beta libraries, quantitative 5'-RACE with molecular barcodes was used. Each CDR3 protein gets one entry after TCRdb re-called the 5' RACE reads with MiXCR. The sample includes 350,000 to 450,000 distinct CDR3 sequences, 25% to 30% of them seen just once. The data stem from a study of CD8 T cells in ankylosing spondylitis. Overall study results and limits: Apparently characteristic of ankylosing spondylitis blood was a TCR beta motif (about eight highly homologous variants). Disease-linked clones were found to be CD8+ and relatively rare in peripheral blood. Earlier reports found some motif variants in synovial fluid and blood in reactive arthritis. Reportedly, significant enrichment of disease-linked clones occurred in matched ankylosing spondylitis synovial fluid.

Trimming pared 3 bases from V and 8 bases from J, leaving 14 bases between. Germline lookup yields CDR1 SGHRS and CDR2 YFSETQ. The CDR3 runs to 14 residues. The TCR sequence derives from a male donor with ankylosing spondylitis. Material: blood, either unsorted or a sorted T cell fraction (not recorded which). The V and J genes are TRBV5-1 and TRBJ1-4; a possible D gene is TRBD1 (5 bases). CDR3: CASSSGTAGEKLFF. CDR3 in DNA: TGCGCCAGCAGCTCGGGGACCGCAGGGGAAAAACTGTTTTTT.